These 32 T cell receptor beta chains were all obtained from the same sample, sequenced in a study of molecular identifiers for immune sequencing clone quantification. TCRdb reprocessed the PCR reads via MiXCR and lists one record per CDR3 protein. Seen here are under 800,000 distinct CDR3 sequences, 25% observed once, and the top ten hold about 0.8%. Sequenced: naive CD8+ T cells from blood, with Jurkat cell RNA spiked in. Documented subset: FACS-sorted CD8+CD4-CCR7+CD45RA+ naive T cells. These receptors were taken from a human donor in good health. Some libraries in this study had Jurkat cell RNA spiked in.

This clonotype showed up many times. The rearrangement uses TRBV28 and TRBJ2-5, with 8 bases identical to TRBD2. Germline V CDR1 and CDR2: MDHEN, SYDVKM. V shed 6 bases, J shed 5 bases, and the junction held 5 bases outside the gene matches. The CDR3 is made up of 13 amino acids. This CDR3 reads CASSGRGIETQYF. DNA of the CDR3: TGTGCCAGCAGCGGGAGGGGAATTGAGACCCAGTACTTC.

This chain joins TRBV6-2 or TRBV6-3 and TRBJ1-5, with 7 nucleotides matching TRBD1. The ends lost 2 bases at V and 5 bases at J; junction bases unmatched: 15. CDR1 and CDR2 (germline): MNHEY, SVGEGT. The CDR3 extends over 18 amino acids. The CDR3: CASSYPEGLGGWDQPQHF. Here the CDR3 DNA reads TGTGCCAGCAGTTACCCGGAAGGATTAGGGGGCTGGGATCAGCCCCAGCATTTT.

The chain links TRBV10-2 to TRBJ1-2; D ambiguous. Per the germline V gene, CDR1 is WSHSY and CDR2 is SAAADI. Trimming took off 2 bases at V and 4 bases at J, with 14 bases between the two ends. The CDR3 runs 15 residues. CDR3 bases: TGCGCCAGCAGTGAGAGAGCGGGGTTGGTCTATGGCTACACCTTC. This translates into CASSERAGLVYGYTF.

This chain joins TRBV4-3 and TRBJ2-3; 7 nucleotides line up with TRBD2. With V trimmed by 2 bases and J by 1 base, 3 bases remained unmatched. There are 15 residues in the CDR3. From germline, CDR1 is LGHNA and CDR2 YSLEER. The CDR3 DNA reads TGCGCCAGCAGCCAAAGCGGGGTGGGCACAGATACGCAGTATTTT. It yields the protein CASSQSGVGTDTQYF.

This clonotype was counted many times. The V call is TRBV7-6, the J call TRBJ2-7, with 12 bases lining up with TRBD2. The CDR3 is 16 residues long. The germline gives CDR1 SGHVS, CDR2 FNYEAQ. J was trimmed by 2 bases and V by 1 base; bases with no gene match: 3. CDR3 nucleotide sequence: TGTGCCAGCAGCTTAGAGACTAGCGGGAGTGCCTACGAGCAGTACTTC. Its protein product is CASSLETSGSAYEQYF.

The chain links TRBV13 to TRBJ1-2; TRBD1 might be the D (6 bases). Per the germline V gene, CDR1 is PRHDT and CDR2 is FYEKMQ (reference sequence). The ends were cut back, 5 bases at V and 4 bases at J, with 20 bases in the middle. The CDR3 is 16 residues long. As DNA, the CDR3 is TGTGCCAGCAGCCTAAAGAGACAGGCAACTAGCTATGGCTACACCTTC. Protein sequence: CASSLKRQATSYGYTF.

This clonotype came up once. One base away lies a much larger clone, so this may be a sequencing read error. The chain links TRBV6-2 or TRBV6-3 to TRBJ2-7; D not certain. V lost 4 bases and J lost 1, with 8 bases in between. The V gene's germline CDR1 is MNHEY and CDR2 SVGEGT. The CDR3 totals 13 residues. CDR3 sequence: CASSFTDSYEQYF. The DNA of the CDR3 is TGTGCCAGCAGTTTTACCGATTCCTACGAGCAGTACTTC.

The chain uses TRBV27 and TRBJ1-5, with no clear D. V gave up 8 bases and J gave up 8 bases, with 10 bases separating them. In germline, CDR1 is MNHEY, CDR2 SMNVEV (reference sequence). CDR3 length equals 11 residues. The CDR3 bases are TGTGCCAGCGGGGAGTTTGAGCCCCAGCATTTT. This translates into CASGEFEPQHF.

In its sample, this clonotype was seen a few times. The CDR3 protein is CAISDPTGSTEAFF. The CDR3 DNA is TGTGCCATCAGTGATCCAACAGGTAGCACTGAAGCTTTCTTT. This chain uses TRBV10-3 with TRBJ1-1; D perhaps matches TRBD1 (5 bases). V was shortened by 3 bases and J by 4 bases, with 12 bases between the two germline ends. CDR1 is ENHRY, CDR2 SYGVKD, per germline. The CDR3 is 14 residues long.

This chain joins TRBV5-1 and TRBJ1-5, with D unresolved. Between the trimmed V and J ends, which lost 0 bases and 4 bases, there was a span of 8 bases. The CDR3 runs 14 residues. Germline CDR1 SGHRS, CDR2 YFSETQ. CDR3 in DNA: TGCGCCAGCAGCTTGGCTGGCCGTAATCAGCCCCAGCATTTT. Protein: CASSLAGRNQPQHF.

This clonotype was detected only once. V is TRBV19 and J is TRBJ2-7; 7 bases are shared with TRBD1. The germline V gene encodes CDR1 LNHDA and CDR2 SQIVND (reference sequence). The junction had 7 bases not matched to a gene; V was cut back by 4 bases and J by 1 base. This CDR3 has 15 residues. The CDR3 region is CASSTGTGDSYEQYF. In nucleotides, the CDR3 is TGTGCCAGTAGTACTGGAACAGGGGATTCCTACGAGCAGTACTTC.

This clonotype was counted at least ten times. This rearrangement joins TRBV7-8 to TRBJ2-3; TRBD2 agrees at 14 bases. There are 16 residues in the CDR3. Germline CDR1 is SGHVS and CDR2 is FQNEAQ. Trimming removed 4 bases from V and 4 bases from J; junction bases left unmatched: 4. CDR3 sequence reads: CASSSGLAGASDTQYF. The CDR3, as DNA: TGTGCCAGCAGCTCGGGACTAGCGGGGGCATCAGATACGCAGTATTTT. Full variable domain (missing parts from reference TRBV7-8 and TRBJ2-3): GAGVSQSPRYKVAKRGQDVALRCDPISGHVSLFWYQQALGQGPEFLTYFQNEAQLDKSGLPSDRFFAERPEGSVSTLKIQRTQQEDSAVYLCASSSGLAGASDTQYFGPGTRLTVL.

This clonotype was observed a few times. The chain couples TRBV10-2 to TRBJ1-2; 10 bases map to TRBD1. V shed 5 bases and J 6 bases; nucleotides not matched to a gene: 6. Germline V lookup: CDR1 WSHSY, CDR2 SAAADI. The CDR3 consists of 14 residues. CDR3 in DNA: TGCGCCAGCAGTTCCGTCGGACAGGGGGATGGCTACACCTTC. Translation: CASSSVGQGDGYTF.

This clonotype was seen repeatedly, ten times or more. V is TRBV30 and J is TRBJ2-3; D is perhaps TRBD2 (6 bases). The CDR3 consists of 14 residues. V gave up 3 bases and J gave up 4 bases, with 14 bases separating them. CDR1 and CDR2 from the germline V gene are GTSNPN and SVGIG (reference sequence). In DNA, the CDR3 is TGTGCCTGGAGCGGGAGCGCTGGCGCAGATACGCAGTATTTT. It codes for CAWSGSAGADTQYF.

This clonotype was picked up one time. One end of the junction fails to match germline, which may point to a read error. The chain employs TRBV6-5 and TRBJ2-1; tentative D call: TRBD1 (6 bases). This CDR3 spans 15 amino acids. Germline lookup yields CDR1 MNHEY and CDR2 SVGAGI. This chain's CDR3 is CASSYPGRGGNEQLF. DNA for the CDR3: TGTGCCAGCAGTTACCCTGGCAGGGGCGGCAATGAGCAGCTCTTC.

The CDR3, as DNA: TGTGCCAGCAGTGAGCGGACAGGGAATGGGTCCCCGTACCAAGAGACCCAGTACTTC. Amino acid sequence: CASSERTGNGSPYQETQYF. The chain uses TRBV2 and TRBJ2-5; 8 positions agree with TRBD1. The CDR3 runs 19 residues. Trimming took 3 bases from V and 0 from J; bases not matched to a gene: 15. Germline V gene data show CDR1 as SNHLY and CDR2 as FYNNEI. Full variable domain (rest looked up from reference TRBV2 and TRBJ2-5): EPEVTQTPSHQVTQMGQEVILRCVPISNHLYFYWYRQILGQKVEFLVSFYNNEISEKSEIFDDQFSVERPDGSNFTLKIRSTKLEDSAMYFCASSERTGNGSPYQETQYFGPGTRLLVL.

With regard to this clonotype: A read error may be the cause here, since a much bigger clone is one base away. The chain employs TRBV30 and TRBJ2-7; D is ambiguous. This CDR3 has 13 residues. Germline loops: CDR1 GTSNPN, CDR2 SVGIG (reference sequence). V was pared by 0 bases and J by 8 bases, with 14 bases between. The DNA for the CDR3 is TGTGCCTGGAGTGTACTGGGTTTTTACAAGCAGTACTTC. Encoded protein: CAWSVLGFYKQYF.

The V call is TRBV11-1, the J call TRBJ2-5; possible D gene TRBD2, 7 bases. This CDR3 has 15 residues. The V gene lost 5 bases and the J gene lost 4 bases, with 17 bases spanning the gap. The germline V gene encodes CDR1 SGHAT and CDR2 FQDESV (reference sequence). Written as DNA, the CDR3 is TGTGCCAGCAGCCCGGCTAGGGGGAGGGCAGAGACCCAGTACTTC. It is translated as CASSPARGRAETQYF.

On this clonotype itself: This may come from a read error, since a much larger clone is one base off. This sequence joins TRBV5-1 and TRBJ1-1, with a tentative D call TRBD1 (6 bases). Germline V gene sequence: CDR1 SGHRS, CDR2 YFSETQ. The CDR3 covers 14 residues. With 2 bases removed from V and 9 bases from J, the gap between germline ends came to 17 bases. For the CDR3, the DNA is TGCGCCAGCAGCTTTGCTGGGGGGGCTCGTAAAGCTTTCTTT. It encodes CASSFAGGARKAFF.

Comments on this clonotype: The junction does not match germline at one end; this may be a read error. This sequence joins TRBV5-3 and TRBJ2-5; no firm D call. TRBV5-3 carries the ORF label, with uncertain function. The CDR3 has 13 residues. This CDR3 is CASSLAVQEAQYF. Here the CDR3 DNA reads TGTGCCAGCAGCTTGGCCGTACAAGAGGCCCAGTACTTC.

This clonotype was seen repeatedly, ten times or more. Here the CDR3 DNA reads TGTGCCAGCAGTCTGACAGGGGCTACTTTCGAAGCTTTCTTT. Encoded protein: CASSLTGATFEAFF. The chain couples TRBV28 to TRBJ1-1; 8 bases match TRBD1. This CDR3 contains 14 residues. V lost 5 bases to trimming and J lost 8 bases; unmatched junction nucleotides: 10. Germline loops: CDR1 MDHEN, CDR2 SYDVKM.

This rearrangement joins TRBV10-3 to TRBJ1-2; D remains ambiguous. Germline CDR1 is ENHRY and CDR2 is SYGVKD. The CDR3 is 15 residues long. V was cut by 2 bases and J by 5 bases, with 15 bases left in between. The CDR3 spells CAISEIKTAPYGYTF. In DNA form, the CDR3 reads TGTGCCATCAGTGAGATAAAGACGGCGCCGTATGGCTACACCTTC.

This clonotype was counted at least ten times. CDR3 loop: CASSLRTATNEKLFF. The CDR3 DNA reads TGTGCCAGCAGCCTACGGACAGCAACTAATGAAAAACTGTTTTTT. The chain joins TRBV7-9 to TRBJ1-4, with a tentative D call TRBD1 (6 bases). Trimming pared 5 bases from V and 0 bases from J, leaving 10 bases between. The CDR3 has 15 residues. CDR1 and CDR2 from the germline V gene are SEHNR and FQNEAQ (reference sequence). Looking up the rest from reference TRBV7-9 and TRBJ1-4 gives the full variable domain: DTGVSQNPRHKITKRGQNVTFRCDPISEHNRLYWYRQTLGQGPEFLTYFQNEAQLEKSRLLSDRFSAERPKGSFSTLEIQRTEQGDSAMYLCASSLRTATNEKLFFGSGTQLSVL.

Ten or more counts support this clonotype. The CDR3 DNA follows: TGTGCCTGGAGTGAAACAGGGGGTTCCCGTAACACTGAAGCTTTCTTT. Its translation is CAWSETGGSRNTEAFF. This rearrangement joins TRBV30 to TRBJ1-1; 8 bases agree with TRBD1. V shed 1 base, J shed 2 bases, and the junction held 9 bases outside the gene matches. CDR1 and CDR2 (germline): GTSNPN, SVGIG (reference sequence). The CDR3 totals 16 residues.

This clonotype was counted many times. The chain recombines TRBV20-1 with TRBJ2-7; D unclear. The V and J ends lost 3 bases and 5 bases respectively, with 8 bases between them. Germline CDR1 is DFQATT and CDR2 is SNEGSKA (reference sequence). This CDR3 spans 11 amino acids. CDR3 coding DNA: TGCAGTGCTAGTTTTTCGCACGAGCAGTACTTC. Translating gives CSASFSHEQYF.

Concerning this clonotype: A read error is possible here, since a much larger clone lies one base away. The genes are TRBV14 and TRBJ1-1; no reliable D call. Per the germline V gene, CDR1 is SGHDN and CDR2 is FVKESK. CDR3 length: 13 amino acids. CDR3 loop: CVSSQDTGFEAFF. In DNA, the CDR3 is TGTGTCAGCAGCCAAGATACGGGCTTTGAAGCTTTCTTT. Supplemented by reference TRBV14 and TRBJ1-1, the full variable domain reads EAGVTQFPSHSVIEKGQTVTLRCDPISGHDNLYWYRRVMGKEIKFLLHFVKESKQDESGMPNNRFLAERTGGTYSTLKVQPAELEDSGVYFCVSSQDTGFEAFFGQGTRLTVV.

This clonotype was picked up many times. CDR3 residues: CASSREGRSNEQYF. In DNA, the CDR3 is TGCGCCAGCAGCAGGGAGGGACGATCGAACGAGCAGTACTTC. The rearrangement uses TRBV5-1 and TRBJ2-7; 7 bases map to TRBD2. With V trimmed by 4 bases and J by 5 bases, 9 bases remained unmatched. CDR1 is SGHRS, CDR2 YFSETQ, per germline. The CDR3 loop spans 14 amino acids.

Ten or more counts support this clonotype. The V gene is TRBV30, the J gene TRBJ2-3; maybe TRBD2 (5 bases). The length of the CDR3 is 15 residues. V was cut by 5 bases and J by 5 bases, with 20 bases left in between. The germline gives CDR1 GTSNPN, CDR2 SVGIG (reference sequence). This chain's CDR3 is CAWDPYGGRGDTQYF. CDR3 sequence (DNA): TGTGCCTGGGACCCCTATGGAGGTCGTGGAGATACGCAGTATTTT. Full variable domain (outside the CDR3, taken from reference TRBV30 and TRBJ2-3): SQTIHQWPATLVQPVGSPLSLECTVEGTSNPNLYWYRQAAGRGLQLLFYSVGIGQISSEVPQNLSASRPQDRQFILSSKKLLLSDSGFYLCAWDPYGGRGDTQYFGPGTRLTVL.

This clonotype was counted a few times. The chain uses TRBV12-3 or TRBV12-4 and TRBJ2-7, with D unresolved. Trimming stripped 4 bases from V and 0 bases from J, with 10 bases between. The CDR3 covers 14 residues. The CDR3 loop reads CASSSDRNSYEQYF. In nucleotides, the CDR3 is TGTGCCAGCAGTTCGGACCGAAACTCCTACGAGCAGTACTTC.

This clonotype was seen at least ten times. V is TRBV4-1 and J is TRBJ2-5; D is possibly TRBD1 (5 bases). Trimming pared 0 bases from V and 2 bases from J, leaving 10 bases between. Germline V CDR1 and CDR2: MGHRA, YSYEKL. The CDR3 contains 15 residues. CDR3 region: CASSQDLGQQETQYF. The DNA for the CDR3 is TGCGCCAGCAGCCAAGATTTGGGGCAACAAGAGACCCAGTACTTC.

The table lists this clonotype with a few counts. The chain links TRBV9 to TRBJ2-1, with TRBD2 identical over 11 bases. Germline CDR1 is SGDLS and CDR2 is YYNGEE. V was pared by 0 bases and J by 9 bases, with 8 bases of the junction left unmatched. The CDR3 runs 16 residues. For the CDR3, the DNA is TGTGCCAGCAGCGTAGAGGGGACTAGCGGATCGATTGAGCAGTTCTTC. As protein: CASSVEGTSGSIEQFF.

This clonotype was detected only a few times. The gene calls are TRBV19 and TRBJ1-1, with D tentatively TRBD1 (6 bases). CDR3 length: 14 residues. Trimming removed 3 bases at V and 5 bases at J, with 13 bases between. Germline V gene lookup returns CDR1 LNHDA and CDR2 SQIVND (reference sequence). CDR3 DNA sequence: TGTGCCAGTAGTATTGACAGGATGGGGACTGAAGCTTTCTTT. Translated: CASSIDRMGTEAFF. Supplemented by reference TRBV19 and TRBJ1-1, the full variable domain reads DGGITQSPKYLFRKEGQNVTLSCEQNLNHDAMYWYRQDPGQGLRLIYYSQIVNDFQKGDIAEGYSVSREKKESFPLTVTSAQKNPTAFYLCASSIDRMGTEAFFGQGTRLTVV.